This TCR beta chain was captured by sequencing in a study of control samples from healthy donors and cancer patients. The protocol was immunoSEQ multiplex PCR, while the TCRdb copy is restricted to in-frame clones and leaves out a portion. The sample has about 130,000 clones; around 90% are singletons. This CDR3 comprises 10 residues. Trimming took off 4 bases at V and 8 bases at J, with 8 bases between the two ends. Germline lookup yields CDR1 SQVTM and CDR2 ANQGSEA. Material: blood. This rearrangement joins TRBV29-1 to TRBJ1-1, with D maybe TRBD1 (5 bases). The sequence derives from a man aged 18 to 30 in good health. In DNA, the CDR3 is TGCAGCGTTGTGGAGGGGGAAGCTTTCTTT. Its protein product is CSVVEGEAFF.